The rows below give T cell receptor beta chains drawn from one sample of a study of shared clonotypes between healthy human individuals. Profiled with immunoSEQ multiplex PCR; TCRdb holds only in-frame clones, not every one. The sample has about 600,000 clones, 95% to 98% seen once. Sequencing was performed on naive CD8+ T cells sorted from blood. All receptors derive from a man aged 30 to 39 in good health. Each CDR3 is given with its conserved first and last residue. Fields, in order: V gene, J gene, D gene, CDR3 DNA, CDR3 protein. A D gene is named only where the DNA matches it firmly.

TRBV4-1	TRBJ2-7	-	TGCGCCAGCAGCCACCCTGGATGGGGTCCCGAGCAGTACTTC	CASSHPGWGPEQYF
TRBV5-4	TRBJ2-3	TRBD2	TGTGCCAGCAGCTCAGCGGGATTCACAGATACGCAGTATTTT	CASSSAGFTDTQYF
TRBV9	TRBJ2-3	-	TGTGCCAGCAGCGCCGAGGCCCAACCACAAGATACGCAGTATTTT	CASSAEAQPQDTQYF
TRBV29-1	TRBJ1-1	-	TGCAGCGTTGTTAGCTCCAGCATGAACACTGAAGCTTTCTTT	CSVVSSSMNTEAFF
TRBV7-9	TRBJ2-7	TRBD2	TGTGCCAGCAGCTCGGGACTAGCGGGGGTGTCCTACGAGCAGTACTTC	CASSSGLAGVSYEQYF
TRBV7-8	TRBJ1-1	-	TGTGCCAGCAGACCTACGGGGGACACTGAAGCTTTCTTT	CASRPTGDTEAFF
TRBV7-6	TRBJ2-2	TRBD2	TGTGCCAGCAGCCAAGAACTAGCGGGACATACCGGGGAGCTGTTTTTT	CASSQELAGHTGELFF
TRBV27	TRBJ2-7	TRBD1	TGTGCCAGCCGCCCTGTTCACAGGGGATCCTACGAGCAGTACTTC	CASRPVHRGSYEQYF
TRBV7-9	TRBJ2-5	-	TGTGCCAGCAGCTTTAGGGTGCCCAATGGACTGTACTTC	CASSFRVPNGLYF
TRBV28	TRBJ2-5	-	TGTGCCAGCAGCTCCCCCTCCTTTGTGATAGAGGCCCAGTACTTC	CASSSPSFVIEAQYF
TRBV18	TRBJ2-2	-	TGTGCCAGCTCACCACCGGCAGCGGGTCTAGAGTTGAACACCGGGGAGCTGTTTTTT	CASSPPAAGLELNTGELFF
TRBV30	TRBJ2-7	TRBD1	TGTGCCTGGACCGAACCGGGACAGGTAGGCGAGCAGTACTTC	CAWTEPGQVGEQYF
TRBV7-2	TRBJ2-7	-	TGTGCCAGCAGCCCGAGGTTTGACGAGCAGTACTTC	CASSPRFDEQYF
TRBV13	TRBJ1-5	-	TGTGCCAGCAGCTCCGGGAGTCAGCCCCAGCATTTT	CASSSGSQPQHF
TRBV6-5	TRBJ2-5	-	TGTGCCAGCAGTACCCGGGAAGGTCGGACCCAGTACTTC	CASSTREGRTQYF
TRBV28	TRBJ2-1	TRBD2	TGTGCCAGCAGTTTGTACAGCGGGGCACACTACAATGAGCAGTTCTTC	CASSLYSGAHYNEQFF
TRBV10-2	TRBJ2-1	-	TGCGCCAGCAGTCCCAAGTCGGAGCGGCCCTACAATGAGCAGTTCTTC	CASSPKSERPYNEQFF
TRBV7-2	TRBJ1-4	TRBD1	TGTGCCAGCAGCTTAAACCCAGGGGGCGGTGAAAAACTGTTTTTT	CASSLNPGGGEKLFF
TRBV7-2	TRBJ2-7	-	TGTGCCAGCAGCTTAGGGACTACAGGGAACGAGCAGTACTTC	CASSLGTTGNEQYF
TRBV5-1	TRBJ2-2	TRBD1	TGCGCCAGCAGCTTGGGACAGGGGGTTTACACCGGGGAGCTGTTTTTT	CASSLGQGVYTGELFF
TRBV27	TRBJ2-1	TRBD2	TGTGCCAGCAGTTCACCCCCTAGCGGATTCTTCAATGAGCAGTTCTTC	CASSSPPSGFFNEQFF
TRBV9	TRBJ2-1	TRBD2	TGTGCCAGCAGCTCCCCTAGCGGGAACCCCTACAATGAGCAGTTCTTC	CASSSPSGNPYNEQFF
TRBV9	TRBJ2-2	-	TGTGCCAGCAGCTTCGGAGGGAACACCGGGGAGCTGTTTTTT	CASSFGGNTGELFF
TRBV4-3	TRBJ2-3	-	TGCGCCAGCAGCCAAAGCGCGGTTCCGGGCCCAGATACGCAGTATTTT	CASSQSAVPGPDTQYF
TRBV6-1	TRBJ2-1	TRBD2	TGTGCCAGCAGTGACTTGGTGCGGCTAGCGGCCTACAATGAGCAGTTCTTC	CASSDLVRLAAYNEQFF